What follows describes a single TCR beta chain. Its antigen target is currently unknown. One junction end does not reproduce the germline sequence, and a read error may be involved. This record comes from a study of T cells in Graves' hyperthyroidism and ophthalmopathy (dated by TCRdb to the late 2010s). About the full investigation: Peripheral blood samples were taken at the time of initial diagnosis, prior to any treatment. TCR V-J signatures able to tell the groups apart were searched for in a discovery cohort of more than 90 patients, of whom 43 had Graves' ophthalmopathy and 57 had stable Graves' hyperthyroidism. Prospective prediction of ophthalmopathy was tested in an independent validation cohort consisting of some 19 hyperthyroidism patients and 15 or so patients who later progressed to ophthalmopathy. The approximately 95 discovery patients were divided at random into training and test sets in a 7:3 ratio. Thyroid tissue and blood T-cell repertoires from about 6 Graves' hyperthyroidism patients were also compared in the study. Following sampling, methimazole starting at 30 mg daily was given to hyperthyroidism patients, and high-dose intravenous methylprednisolone was given to ophthalmopathy patients. According to the paper, TCR Vbeta CDR3 sequencing was carried out on some 130 peripheral blood samples, which came from around 43 ophthalmopathy, around 75 hyperthyroidism and roughly 17 progressor patients.

Amplification of TCR beta CDR3 regions was carried out from RNA transcripts. A first-round RT-PCR of the TCR CDR3 used the HTBI primer set with the Qiagen OneStep RT-PCR kit. Libraries were constructed in a second round of multiplex PCR, after which size selection and purification were performed. Sequencing of the libraries was done on an Illumina HiSeq2000 using paired-end 100 bp reads. As for the authors' bioinformatics: Raw data were processed with SOAPnuke, discarding reads with adapters, uncalled bases, mean Phred below 15, or no exact constant-primer or identifier match. COPE v1.2.5 was used to merge the high-quality paired reads, and each unique nucleotide sequence was defined as a clonotype. MiTCR v1.1 was used to align clonotypes to the IMGT TRBV, TRBD and TRBJ reference segments. The analysis was restricted to V-J combinations with a frequency above 0.0001, which together covered just over 98% of the repertoires. A TCS score was defined as the ratio between F50 (clonal expansion) and ExV (chaos), using BLOSUM62-based TCRdist between CDR3 peptides within each V-J. Welch's t-statistics and random forest reduced around 510 V-J features to 10 to 15, which were used in a naive Bayes classifier (R e1071). Using fastp trimming at Q25 and MiXCR clonotype assembly, TCRdb reanalyzed the public sequencing data and kept in-frame beta chains. Every entry covers one CDR3 protein and lists the most common genes and DNA from its rows. TCRdb, not the authors, supplied the V and J calls. Counted in this sample were approximately 640,000 distinct CDR3 sequences; around 15% of them appeared once. The top ten clonotypes cover about 16% of the sample.

A patient counted as having stable Graves' hyperthyroidism if no progression to ophthalmopathy occurred over 18 months of follow-up. The hyperthyroidism patients were between 18 and 65 years old and newly diagnosed, with a disease duration of less than 2 months. The study excluded patients with uncontrolled infections, other autoimmune diseases, pregnancy or lactation. Diagnoses were based on clinical symptoms, serum thyroxine and TRAb, thyroid ultrasound and orbital computed tomography. PBMCs were isolated from around 10 ml of fresh peripheral blood by Ficoll-Paque density gradient centrifugation. Total RNA was extracted with Trizol reagent, and quality was checked on an Agilent 2100 Bioanalyzer. CDR1 and CDR2 (SGHRS, YFSETQ) derive from the germline V gene. The CDR3, cysteine through phenylalanine, is 16 amino acids long. The entry retains the CDR3 DNA only, 48 bases that are in frame from base 1.

Summary of the overall study and its limitations: In validation, the model predicted progression to ophthalmopathy with approximately 71% sensitivity and less than 75% specificity, a median of approximately 6.5 months before onset. No statistical method was used to fix the sample size in advance, and group allocation was not hidden from the investigators. A 13 V-J signature model separated ophthalmopathy from stable hyperthyroidism, with around 88% sensitivity and about 81% specificity in cross-validation and 80%/75% in testing. Most expanded thyroid clonotypes (frequency above 0.001) were also detected in blood, suggesting blood repertoires may reflect thyroid immune responses.

The specimen was blood. This clonotype was sampled from a man aged 50 or older with Graves' hyperthyroidism. The chain links TRBV5-1 with TRBJ2-7; the D gene cannot be resolved reliably. The sequenced DNA: TGTGCCAGCAGCTTGGCGGCAGCTTTGGGGTCCTCCGAGCAGTACTTC. Translated, it reads CASSLAAALGSSEQYF.